The next 16 T cell receptor beta chains were all read from a single sample in a study of T cell changes during pregnancy in multiple sclerosis. The protocol was immunoSEQ multiplex PCR, while the TCRdb copy is restricted to in-frame clones and leaves out a portion. This sample has 45,000 to 60,000 clones, with more than 90% found just once. Sequenced here: CD4+ T cells from peripheral blood mononuclear cells, sampled before pregnancy. These receptors came from a female donor with multiple sclerosis, enrolled in a pregnancy study.

V gene TRBV11-3 combines with J gene TRBJ2-7, with D possibly being TRBD1 (9 bases). V shed 5 bases and J shed 6 bases, with 20 bases lying between them. Germline lookup yields CDR1 SGHNT and CDR2 YENEEA. The CDR3 contains 15 residues. CDR3 sequence: CASSRGGTGQSEQYF. DNA for the CDR3: TGTGCCAGCAGCCGCGGGGGGACAGGGCAGAGCGAGCAGTACTTC.

The rearrangement joins TRBV10-3 to TRBJ2-1, with 11 nucleotides matching TRBD2. Looked up from germline, CDR1 is ENHRY and CDR2 is SYGVKD. The trim removed 8 bases at V and 5 bases at J, leaving 5 bases unmatched. The length of the CDR3 is 14 residues. The CDR3 DNA is TGTGCCATCGGGACGGGACTAGCGGACAATGAGCAGTTCTTC. Translated: CAIGTGLADNEQFF.

CDR3 bases: TGTGCCAGCAAGCAAAGACAGGGGGCCACCGGGGAGCTGTTTTTT. Its translation is CASKQRQGATGELFF. The chain combines TRBV28 with TRBJ2-2; TRBD1 aligns across 10 bases. This CDR3 has 15 residues. After removal of 7 bases from V and 4 bases from J, the junction contained 6 bases not matched to a gene. Germline values: CDR1 MDHEN, CDR2 SYDVKM.

This chain connects TRBV27 to TRBJ1-2, with D maybe TRBD1 (6 bases). CDR1 is MNHEY, CDR2 SMNVEV, per germline (reference sequence). The CDR3 length is 15 residues. V was pared by 4 bases and J by 3 bases, with 15 bases between. CDR3 coding DNA: TGTGCCAGCAGTTCCCTAATCAGGGGCTACTATGGCTACACCTTC. Translated, it gives CASSSLIRGYYGYTF.

This clone was recorded only once. The sample carries other DNA sequences with the same CDR3. V gene TRBV5-1 combines with J gene TRBJ1-4, with TRBD1 identical over 8 bases. The germline V gene has CDR1 SGHRS and CDR2 YFSETQ. V shed 0 bases, J shed 4 bases, and the junction held 2 bases outside the gene matches. This CDR3 is built from 15 residues. CDR3 coding DNA: TGCGCCAGCAGCTTGGCCGGACAGGGTAATGAAAAACTGTTTTTT. This codes for CASSLAGQGNEKLFF.

The genes are TRBV6-5 and TRBJ2-3; D gene uncertain. Per germline, CDR1 MNHEY and CDR2 SVGAGI. With 0 bases removed from V and 6 bases from J, the gap between germline ends came to 13 bases. The CDR3 is made up of 15 amino acids. The CDR3 bases are TGTGCCAGCAGTTACTCGTTCAGCGCAATGGATACGCAGTATTTT. Its protein is CASSYSFSAMDTQYF.

The chain couples TRBV11-2 to TRBJ2-1; D perhaps matches TRBD1 (5 bases). Germline values: CDR1 SGHAT, CDR2 FQNNGV. Trimming shortened V by 3 bases and J by 5 bases, and 11 bases separated the two germline ends. This CDR3 has 14 residues. CDR3 nucleotide sequence: TGTGCCAGCAGCTTCGGTCAGGGAAACAATGAGCAGTTCTTC. Protein product: CASSFGQGNNEQFF.

This clone was counted a single time. The V call is TRBV15, the J call TRBJ2-2, with 11 bases lining up with TRBD1. Germline V CDR1 and CDR2: LNHNV, YYDKDF (reference sequence). The CDR3 is 17 residues long. V gave up 0 bases and J gave up 7 bases; unmatched junction bases: 7. In nucleotides, the CDR3 is TGTGCCACCAGCAGAGATCGGGGAGGGACAGGGGGCGGGGAGCTGTTTTTT. As protein: CATSRDRGGTGGGELFF.

This CDR3 reads CASSLTGPDQYF. CDR3 DNA: TGTGCCAGCAGCCTGACAGGGCCCGACCAGTACTTC. V is TRBV2 and J is TRBJ2-5; 7 nucleotides match TRBD1. Trimming cost V 6 bases and J 10 bases; bases outside gene matches: 8. This CDR3 is built from 12 residues. CDR1 and CDR2 from the germline V gene are SNHLY and FYNNEI.

The gene calls are TRBV6-6 and TRBJ2-1, with unresolved D. The ends were cut back, 1 base at V and 6 bases at J, with 10 bases in the middle. Germline V lookup: CDR1 MNHNY, CDR2 SVGAGI (reference sequence). The CDR3 totals 14 residues. CDR3 loop: CASSYLYRTNEQFF. CDR3 bases: TGTGCCAGCAGTTACTTATACAGAACCAATGAGCAGTTCTTC.

The rearrangement joins TRBV29-1 to TRBJ2-5, with D possibly TRBD1 on 6 matching bases. The CDR3 length is 14 residues. CDR1 is SQVTM, CDR2 ANQGSEA, per germline. V was shortened by 5 bases and J by 4 bases, with 17 bases between the two germline ends. The CDR3 DNA sequence: TGCAGCGTTTACCTACAGGGTGGTTTAGAGACCCAGTACTTC. This encodes CSVYLQGGLETQYF. Based on the CDR3 plus reference TRBV29-1 and TRBJ2-5, the full variable domain is SAVISQKPSRDICQRGTSLTIQCQVDSQVTMMFWYRQQPGQSLTLIATANQGSEATYESGFVIDKFPISRPNLTFSTLTVSNMSPEDSSIYLCSVYLQGGLETQYFGPGTRLLVL.

The chain has TRBV7-8 and TRBJ1-3; maybe TRBD1 (6 bases). The V and J ends lost 4 bases and 0 bases respectively, with 19 bases between them. The CDR3 consists of 18 residues. Germline V CDR1 and CDR2: SGHVS, FQNEAQ. The CDR3 loop is CASSSQGAGAFSGNTIYF. The CDR3 DNA reads TGTGCCAGCAGCTCCCAGGGCGCAGGGGCCTTCTCTGGAAACACCATATATTTT.

V gene TRBV2 combines with J gene TRBJ2-7, with TRBD1 as a possible D gene (6 bases). Germline CDR1 is SNHLY and CDR2 is FYNNEI. CDR3 size: 13 residues. Trimming shortened V by 5 bases and J by 6 bases, and 14 bases separated the two germline ends. CDR3 amino acids: CASSYRDGGEQYF. The CDR3, as DNA: TGTGCCAGCAGTTACAGGGACGGCGGCGAGCAGTACTTC. Supplemented by reference TRBV2 and TRBJ2-7, the full variable domain reads EPEVTQTPSHQVTQMGQEVILRCVPISNHLYFYWYRQILGQKVEFLVSFYNNEISEKSEIFDDQFSVERPDGSNFTLKIRSTKLEDSAMYFCASSYRDGGEQYFGPGTRLTVT.

V usage is TRBV7-2 and J usage is TRBJ2-1, with 8 bases matching TRBD2. The CDR3 length is 14 residues. V was pared by 5 bases and J by 9 bases, with 9 bases of the junction left unmatched. Germline lookup yields CDR1 SGHTA and CDR2 FQGNSA. For the CDR3, the DNA is TGTGCCAGCAGCCCGGGACTAGGTGGCGGTGAGCAGTTCTTC. Its translation: CASSPGLGGGEQFF.

The gene calls are TRBV7-9 and TRBJ2-3, with 9 bases identical to TRBD1. This CDR3 is 14 amino acids long. CDR1 and CDR2 (germline): SEHNR, FQNEAQ (reference sequence). Unmatched junction bases numbered 4, after V lost 3 bases and J lost 6 bases. The CDR3 is CASSFGQGLDTQYF. The DNA for the CDR3 is TGTGCCAGCAGCTTCGGACAGGGGTTGGATACGCAGTATTTT.

The V and J genes are TRBV18 and TRBJ1-2; TRBD1 agrees at 8 bases. Germline CDR1 and CDR2: KGHSH and LQKENI. There are 16 residues in the CDR3. The ends lost 3 bases at V and 2 bases at J; junction bases unmatched: 8. CDR3 region: CASSPGGDRRNYGYTF. CDR3 nucleotide sequence: TGTGCCAGCTCACCGGGTGGGGACAGGCGAAACTATGGCTACACCTTC.